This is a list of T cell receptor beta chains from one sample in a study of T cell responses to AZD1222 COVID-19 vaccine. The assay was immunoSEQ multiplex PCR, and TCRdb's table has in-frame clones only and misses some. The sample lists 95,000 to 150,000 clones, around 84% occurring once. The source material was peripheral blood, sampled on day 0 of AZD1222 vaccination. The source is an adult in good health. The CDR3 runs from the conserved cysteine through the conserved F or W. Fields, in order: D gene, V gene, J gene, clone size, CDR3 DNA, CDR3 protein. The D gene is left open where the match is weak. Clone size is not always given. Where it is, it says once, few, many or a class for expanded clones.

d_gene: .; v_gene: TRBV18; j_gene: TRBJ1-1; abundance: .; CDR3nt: TGTGCCAGCTCACCTTCGGAAGGGTGGGGCACTGAAGCTTTCTTT; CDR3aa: CASSPSEGWGTEAFF
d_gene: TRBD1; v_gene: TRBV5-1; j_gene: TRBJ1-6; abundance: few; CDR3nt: TGCGCCAGCAGCTCGGGACAGGGGGAATCACCCCTCCACTTT; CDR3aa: CASSSGQGESPLHF
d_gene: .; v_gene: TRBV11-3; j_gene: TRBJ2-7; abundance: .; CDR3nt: TGTGCCAGCAGCTTAGACCCACTCGAGCAGTACTTC; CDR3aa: CASSLDPLEQYF
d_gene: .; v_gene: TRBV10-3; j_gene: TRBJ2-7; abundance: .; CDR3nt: TGTGCCATCAGGCCCGGTCGGGAGAGCTACGAGCAGTACTTC; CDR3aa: CAIRPGRESYEQYF
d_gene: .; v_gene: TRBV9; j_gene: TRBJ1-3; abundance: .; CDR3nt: TGTGCCAGCAGCGCGACCGGGACGAAGGGAAACACCATATATTTT; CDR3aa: CASSATGTKGNTIYF
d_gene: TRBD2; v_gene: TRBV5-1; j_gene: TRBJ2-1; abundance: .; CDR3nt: TGCGCCAGCAGCTCGACCAGGACTAGCGGACTCTACAATGAGCAGTTCTTC; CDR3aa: CASSSTRTSGLYNEQFF
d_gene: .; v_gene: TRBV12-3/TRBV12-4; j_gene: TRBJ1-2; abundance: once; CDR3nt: TGTGCCAGCAGTCTCGGGACCATTGGCTACACCTTC; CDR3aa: CASSLGTIGYTF
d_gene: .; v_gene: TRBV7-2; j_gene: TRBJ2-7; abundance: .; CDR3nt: TGTGCCAGCAGCCAGGGGGGATCCTACGAGCAGTACTTC; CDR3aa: CASSQGGSYEQYF
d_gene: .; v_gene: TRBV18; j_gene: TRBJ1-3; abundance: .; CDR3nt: TGTGCCAGCTCACCCGGAGGGGGTTTATTCTCTGGAAACACCATATATTTT; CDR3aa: CASSPGGGLFSGNTIYF
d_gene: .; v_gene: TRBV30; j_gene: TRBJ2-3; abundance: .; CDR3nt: TGTGCCTGGAGTACTACTACAGATACGCAGTATTTT; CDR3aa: CAWSTTTDTQYF
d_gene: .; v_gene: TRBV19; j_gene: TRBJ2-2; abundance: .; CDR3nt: TGTGCCAGTAGTATTGGGACACTCACCGGGGAGCTGTTTTTT; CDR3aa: CASSIGTLTGELFF
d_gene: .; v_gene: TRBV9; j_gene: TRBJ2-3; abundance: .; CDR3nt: TGTGCCAGCAGCCCACTCGGTAGCGGAAGCACAGATACGCAGTATTTT; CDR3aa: CASSPLGSGSTDTQYF
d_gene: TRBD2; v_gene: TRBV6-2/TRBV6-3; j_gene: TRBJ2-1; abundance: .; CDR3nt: TGTGCCAGCAGTTACTCGCTTGGACTAGCTGGTCTCTTC; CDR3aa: CASSYSLGLAGLF
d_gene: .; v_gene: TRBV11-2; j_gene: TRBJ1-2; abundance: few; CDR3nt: TGTGCCAGCAGCCTCCGGGTTAAATATGGCTACACCTTC; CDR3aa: CASSLRVKYGYTF
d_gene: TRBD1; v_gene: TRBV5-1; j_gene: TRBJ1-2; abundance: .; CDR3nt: TGCGCCAGCAGAAGGCAGGGGGCTTTCTATGGCTACACCTTC; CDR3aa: CASRRQGAFYGYTF
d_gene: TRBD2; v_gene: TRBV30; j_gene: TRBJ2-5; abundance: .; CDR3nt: TGTGCCTGGAGTGTCGGCGGGGGAGGAAAGACCCAGTACTTC; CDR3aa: CAWSVGGGGKTQYF